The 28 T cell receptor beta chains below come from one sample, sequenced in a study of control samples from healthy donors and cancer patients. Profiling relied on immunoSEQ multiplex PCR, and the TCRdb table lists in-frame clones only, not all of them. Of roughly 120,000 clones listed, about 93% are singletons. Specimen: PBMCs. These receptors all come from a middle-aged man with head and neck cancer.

CDR3 bases: TGTGCCAGCAGTTTTTCCTTCCGGGGTTTCGATGAGCAGTTCTTC. It specifies CASSFSFRGFDEQFF. This chain links TRBV28 with TRBJ2-1, with a tentative D call TRBD2 (5 bases). The CDR3 length is 15 residues. V was shortened by 3 bases and J by 8 bases, with 17 bases between the two germline ends. CDR1 is MDHEN and CDR2 is SYDVKM in the germline V gene. Supplemented by reference TRBV28 and TRBJ2-1, the full variable domain reads DVKVTQSSRYLVKRTGEKVFLECVQDMDHENMFWYRQDPGLGLRLIYFSYDVKMKEKGDIPEGYSVSREKKERFSLILESASTNQTSMYLCASSFSFRGFDEQFFGPGTRLTVL.

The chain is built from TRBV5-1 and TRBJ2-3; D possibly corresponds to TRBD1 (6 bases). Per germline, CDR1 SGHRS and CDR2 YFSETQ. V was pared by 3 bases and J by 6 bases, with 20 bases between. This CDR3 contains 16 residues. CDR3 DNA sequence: TGCGCCAGCAGCTCCCTCCTGACAGGTACTAGGGATACGCAGTATTTT. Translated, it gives CASSSLLTGTRDTQYF.

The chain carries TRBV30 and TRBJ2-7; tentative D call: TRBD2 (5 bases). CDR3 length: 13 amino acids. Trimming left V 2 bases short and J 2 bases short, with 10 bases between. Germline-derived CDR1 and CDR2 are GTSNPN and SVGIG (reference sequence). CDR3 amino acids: CAWSTGLTYEQYF. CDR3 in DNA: TGTGCCTGGAGTACGGGGTTAACCTACGAGCAGTACTTC.

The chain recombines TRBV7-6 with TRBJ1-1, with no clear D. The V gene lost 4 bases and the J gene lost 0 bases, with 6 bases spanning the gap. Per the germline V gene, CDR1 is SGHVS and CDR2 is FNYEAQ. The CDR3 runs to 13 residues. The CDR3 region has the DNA TGTGCCAGCAGCTCCACGGTGAACACTGAAGCTTTCTTT. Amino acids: CASSSTVNTEAFF.

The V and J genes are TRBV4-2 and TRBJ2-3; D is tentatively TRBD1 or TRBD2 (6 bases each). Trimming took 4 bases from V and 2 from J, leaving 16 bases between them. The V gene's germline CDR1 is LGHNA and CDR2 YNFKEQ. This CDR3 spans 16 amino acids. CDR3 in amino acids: CASSLPNGGNTDTQYF. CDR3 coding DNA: TGTGCCAGCAGCCTCCCGAACGGGGGCAACACAGATACGCAGTATTTT.

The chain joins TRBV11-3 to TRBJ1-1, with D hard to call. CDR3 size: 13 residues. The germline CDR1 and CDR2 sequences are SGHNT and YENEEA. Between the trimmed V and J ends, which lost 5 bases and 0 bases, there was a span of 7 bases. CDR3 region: CASSLALNTEAFF. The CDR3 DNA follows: TGTGCCAGCAGCCTCGCATTGAACACTGAAGCTTTCTTT.

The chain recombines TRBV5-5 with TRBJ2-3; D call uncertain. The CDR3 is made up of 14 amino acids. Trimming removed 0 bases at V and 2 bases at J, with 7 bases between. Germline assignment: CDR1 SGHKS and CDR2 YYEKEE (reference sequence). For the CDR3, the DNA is TGTGCCAGCAGCTTGGCCGCGACCACAGATACGCAGTATTTT. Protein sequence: CASSLAATTDTQYF.

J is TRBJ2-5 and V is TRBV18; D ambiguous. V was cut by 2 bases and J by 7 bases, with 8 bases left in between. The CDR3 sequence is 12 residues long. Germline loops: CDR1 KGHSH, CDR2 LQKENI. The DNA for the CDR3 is TGTGCCAGCTCACCAGCCCGCGGGACCCAGTACTTC. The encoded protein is CASSPARGTQYF.

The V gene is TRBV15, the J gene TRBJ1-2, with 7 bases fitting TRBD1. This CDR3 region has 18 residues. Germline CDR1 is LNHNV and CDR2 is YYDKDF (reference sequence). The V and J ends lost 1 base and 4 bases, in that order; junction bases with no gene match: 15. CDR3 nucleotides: TGTGCCACCAGCAGAGTCTTGAGGGGGCGTCCAGGAAGCTATGGCTACACCTTC. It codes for CATSRVLRGRPGSYGYTF.

The CDR3 sequence: CASSLGTGQRAFF. The CDR3 coding sequence is TGCGCCAGCAGCTTGGGGACGGGACAGCGGGCTTTCTTT. V is TRBV5-1 and J is TRBJ1-1; 7 nucleotides match TRBD1. The CDR3 extends over 13 amino acids. Germline V CDR1 and CDR2: SGHRS, YFSETQ. V trimming: 0 bases; J trimming: 11 bases; junction bases outside the gene matches: 7.

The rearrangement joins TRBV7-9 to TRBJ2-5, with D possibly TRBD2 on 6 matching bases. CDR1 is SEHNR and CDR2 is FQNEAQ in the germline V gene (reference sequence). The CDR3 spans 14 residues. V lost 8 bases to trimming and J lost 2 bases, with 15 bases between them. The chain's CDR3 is CASLLGGTQETQYF. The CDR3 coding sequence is TGTGCCAGCCTTCTCGGGGGAACTCAAGAGACCCAGTACTTC.

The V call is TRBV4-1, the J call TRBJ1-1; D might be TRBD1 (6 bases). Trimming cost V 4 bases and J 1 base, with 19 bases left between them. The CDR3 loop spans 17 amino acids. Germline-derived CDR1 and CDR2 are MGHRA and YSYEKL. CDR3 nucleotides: TGCGCCAGCAGCCTTCTTACAGGGCGAAATGGGAACACTGAAGCTTTCTTT. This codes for CASSLLTGRNGNTEAFF.

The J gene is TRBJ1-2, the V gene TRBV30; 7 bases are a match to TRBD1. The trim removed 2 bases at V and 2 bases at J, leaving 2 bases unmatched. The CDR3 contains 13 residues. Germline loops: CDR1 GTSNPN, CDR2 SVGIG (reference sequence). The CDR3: CAWSTGVNYGYTF. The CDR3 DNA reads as TGTGCCTGGAGTACAGGGGTAAACTATGGCTACACCTTC.

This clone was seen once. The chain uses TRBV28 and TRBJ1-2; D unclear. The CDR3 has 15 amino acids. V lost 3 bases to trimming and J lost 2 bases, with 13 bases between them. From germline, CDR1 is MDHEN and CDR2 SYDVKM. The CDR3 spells CASSLGTNGNYGYTF. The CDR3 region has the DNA TGTGCCAGCAGTTTGGGCACCAACGGGAACTATGGCTACACCTTC.

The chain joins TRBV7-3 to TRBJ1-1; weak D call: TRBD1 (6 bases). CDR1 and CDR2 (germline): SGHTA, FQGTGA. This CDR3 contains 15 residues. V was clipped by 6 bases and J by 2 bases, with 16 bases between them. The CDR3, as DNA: TGTGCCAGCAGATCAACGGGCAGGGGAAACACTGAAGCTTTCTTT. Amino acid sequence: CASRSTGRGNTEAFF.

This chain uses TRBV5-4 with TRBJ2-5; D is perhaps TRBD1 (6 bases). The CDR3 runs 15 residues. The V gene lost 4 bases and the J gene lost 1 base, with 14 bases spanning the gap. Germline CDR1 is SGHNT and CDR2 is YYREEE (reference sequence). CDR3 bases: TGTGCCAGCAGCGGGGGCTCTAGGGCCCAAGAGACCCAGTACTTC. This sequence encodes CASSGGSRAQETQYF.

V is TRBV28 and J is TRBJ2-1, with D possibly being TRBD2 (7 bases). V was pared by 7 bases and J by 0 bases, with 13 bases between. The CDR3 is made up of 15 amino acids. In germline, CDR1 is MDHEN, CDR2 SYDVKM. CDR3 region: CASMGGGISYNEQFF. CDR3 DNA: TGTGCCAGCATGGGCGGGGGCATCTCCTACAATGAGCAGTTCTTC.

The CDR3 reads CASSHLSGGGSGTQYF. CDR3 nucleotides: TGTGCCAGCAGCCACCTTAGCGGGGGGGGTTCGGGAACGCAGTATTTT. This chain uses TRBV4-2 with TRBJ2-3; 11 nucleotides align to TRBD2. Germline CDR1 reads LGHNA; CDR2 reads YNFKEQ. This CDR3 is built from 16 residues. J gave up 9 bases and V 3 bases, and 11 bases lay outside the gene matches.

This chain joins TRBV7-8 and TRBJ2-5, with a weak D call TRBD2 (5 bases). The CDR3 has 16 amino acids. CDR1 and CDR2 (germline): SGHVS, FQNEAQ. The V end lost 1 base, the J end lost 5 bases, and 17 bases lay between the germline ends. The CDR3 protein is CASSLVAVHPGETQYF. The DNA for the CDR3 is TGTGCCAGCAGCTTAGTGGCGGTACACCCGGGGGAGACCCAGTACTTC.

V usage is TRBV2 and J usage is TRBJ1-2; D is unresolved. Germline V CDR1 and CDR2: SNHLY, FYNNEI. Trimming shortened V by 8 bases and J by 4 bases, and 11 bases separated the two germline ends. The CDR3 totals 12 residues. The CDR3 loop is CASHTSVYGYTF. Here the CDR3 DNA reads TGTGCCAGCCACACAAGCGTCTATGGCTACACCTTC.

The CDR3 loop reads CASSSTSGGAVWEQFF. CDR3 bases: TGTGCCAGCAGTTCCACTAGCGGGGGGGCGGTTTGGGAGCAGTTCTTC. The chain carries TRBV6-5 and TRBJ2-1, with 13 bases matching TRBD2. Germline V gene sequence: CDR1 MNHEY, CDR2 SVGAGI. The CDR3 runs to 16 residues. V shed 4 bases, J shed 10 bases, and the junction held 10 bases outside the gene matches.

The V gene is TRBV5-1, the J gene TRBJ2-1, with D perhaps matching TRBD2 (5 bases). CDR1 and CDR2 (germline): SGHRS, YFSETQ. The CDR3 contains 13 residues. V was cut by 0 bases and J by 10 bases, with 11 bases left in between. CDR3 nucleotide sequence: TGCGCCAGCAGCTTGGTCCCGGGGAGAGAGCAGTTCTTC. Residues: CASSLVPGREQFF.

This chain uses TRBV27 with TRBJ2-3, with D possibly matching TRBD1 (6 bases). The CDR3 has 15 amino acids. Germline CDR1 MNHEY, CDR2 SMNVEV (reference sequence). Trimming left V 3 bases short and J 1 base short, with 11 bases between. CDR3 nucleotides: TGTGCCAGCAGTTTCGCCCAGGGGCGCACAGATACGCAGTATTTT. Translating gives CASSFAQGRTDTQYF.

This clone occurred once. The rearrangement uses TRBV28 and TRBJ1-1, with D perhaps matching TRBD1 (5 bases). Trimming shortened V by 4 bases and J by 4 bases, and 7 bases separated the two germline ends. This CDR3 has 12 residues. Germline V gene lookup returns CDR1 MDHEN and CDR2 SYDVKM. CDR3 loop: CASSWGTTEAFF. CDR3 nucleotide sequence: TGTGCCAGCAGTTGGGGGACCACTGAAGCTTTCTTT.

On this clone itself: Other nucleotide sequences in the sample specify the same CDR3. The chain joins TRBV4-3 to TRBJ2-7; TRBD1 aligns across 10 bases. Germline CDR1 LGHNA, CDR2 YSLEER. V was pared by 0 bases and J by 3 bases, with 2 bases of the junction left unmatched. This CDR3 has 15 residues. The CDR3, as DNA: TGCGCCAGCAGCCAAGAGGGACAGGGGAACTACGAGCAGTACTTC. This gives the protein CASSQEGQGNYEQYF.

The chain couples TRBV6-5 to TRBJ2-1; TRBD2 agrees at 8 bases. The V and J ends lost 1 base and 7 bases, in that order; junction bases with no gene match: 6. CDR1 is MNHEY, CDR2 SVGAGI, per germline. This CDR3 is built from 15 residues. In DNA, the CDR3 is TGTGCCAGCAGTTACTACGGGGGGGCCCAGAATGAGCAGTTCTTC. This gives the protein CASSYYGGAQNEQFF.

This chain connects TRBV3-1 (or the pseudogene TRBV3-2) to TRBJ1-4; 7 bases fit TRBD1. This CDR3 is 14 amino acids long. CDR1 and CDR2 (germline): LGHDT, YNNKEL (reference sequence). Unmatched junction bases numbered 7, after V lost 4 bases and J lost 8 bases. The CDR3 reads CASSLTGEGEKLFF. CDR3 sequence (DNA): TGTGCCAGCAGCCTCACAGGGGAGGGCGAAAAACTGTTTTTT.

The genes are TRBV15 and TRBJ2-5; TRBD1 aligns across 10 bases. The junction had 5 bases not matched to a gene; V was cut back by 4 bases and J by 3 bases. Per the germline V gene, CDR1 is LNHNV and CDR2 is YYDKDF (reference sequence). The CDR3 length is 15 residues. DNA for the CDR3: TGTGCCACCAGCAAGCGAGGACAGGGGGAAGAGACCCAGTACTTC. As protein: CATSKRGQGEETQYF.